These 28 T cell receptor beta chains came from one sample sequenced in a study of tumor-infiltrating lymphocytes in primary liver carcinoma. DNA and RNA were both co-extracted from approximately 20-30 mg of bulk tissue that had not been sorted. Priming with a constant-region primer yielded TCR beta cDNA from 500 ng total RNA. Libraries for TCR beta were built through three nested multiplex PCR rounds, which together made up a slightly modified ARM-PCR procedure. With TRBV1-TRBV30 forward primers and a C-beta reverse primer, the first two PCR rounds were run for roughly 10 cycles each. MiXCR was run by TCRdb on the multiplex PCR reads, yielding one entry per CDR3 protein. This table has about 100,000 distinct CDR3 sequences, 65% to 75% appearing once. Sequences were obtained from liver tumor tissue from sampling region 2. Noted subset: tumor region T2, inferior pole. All receptors derive from a woman aged 60-75 years with primary liver carcinoma and hepatitis B virus infection.

This clonotype showed up many times. V and J are TRBV6-1 and TRBJ2-1; 7 bases align to TRBD2. The germline CDR1 and CDR2 sequences are MNHNS and SASEGT. The V segment lost 6 bases and the J segment 0 bases; nucleotides outside the gene matches: 11. The CDR3 runs 17 residues. This CDR3 reads CASSAERGVSSYNEQFF. CDR3 nucleotide sequence: TGTGCCAGCAGCGCCGAACGGGGGGTGAGCTCCTACAATGAGCAGTTCTTC.

The chain combines TRBV30 with TRBJ2-3; 10 positions agree with TRBD1. Per germline, CDR1 GTSNPN and CDR2 SVGIG (reference sequence). This CDR3 region has 17 residues. The V segment lost 0 bases and the J segment 1 base; nucleotides outside the gene matches: 7. Here the CDR3 DNA reads TGTGCCTGGAGTGTGCGGACAGGGGGGAGAGGCACAGATACGCAGTATTTT. It is translated as CAWSVRTGGRGTDTQYF.

This clonotype is a singleton in its sample. A much bigger clone sits one base away, suggesting this may be a read error. CDR3 in amino acids: CSARGPSNYDYTF. CDR3 nucleotide sequence: TGCAGTGCTAGGGGGCCGAGTAACTATGACTACACCTTC. This sequence joins TRBV20-1 and TRBJ1-2; D is perhaps TRBD1 (5 bases). This CDR3 spans 13 amino acids. In germline, CDR1 is DFQATT, CDR2 SNEGSKA (reference sequence).

The chain uses TRBV28 and TRBJ1-1; the D gene is possibly TRBD1 (6 bases). There are 18 residues in the CDR3. Trimming stripped 1 base from V and 13 bases from J, with 31 bases between. Germline loops: CDR1 MDHEN, CDR2 SYDVKM. CDR3 protein: CASSLSSGTQSPQLGGFF. The CDR3 DNA sequence: TGTGCCAGCAGTTTATCTTCCGGGACACAGAGCCCCCAATTGGGGGGTTTCTTT.

The chain recombines TRBV11-1 with TRBJ2-7; no clear D. Germline CDR1 and CDR2: SGHAT and FQDESV (reference sequence). The CDR3 loop spans 14 amino acids. In DNA form, the CDR3 reads TGTGTCATCAGCCTTTGGGGAACCTCCTACGAGCAGTACTTC. Translation: CVISLWGTSYEQYF. The whole variable domain, remainder taken from reference TRBV11-1 and TRBJ2-7, is EAEVAQSPRYKITEKSQAVAFWCDPISGHATLYWYRQILGQGPELLVQFQDESVVDDSQLPKDRFSAERLKGVDSTLKIQPAELGDSAMYLCVISLWGTSYEQYFGPGTRLTVT.

This clonotype came up many times. The V gene is TRBV4-1, the J gene TRBJ2-1; D not resolved. V was trimmed by 0 bases and J by 8 bases, leaving 5 bases between them. This CDR3 spans 12 amino acids. CDR1 and CDR2 from the germline V gene are MGHRA and YSYEKL. The CDR3 loop reads CASSQEGYEQFF. DNA for the CDR3: TGCGCCAGCAGCCAAGAAGGGTATGAGCAGTTCTTC.

On this clonotype: A much larger clone is a single base away; this may be a read error. Lacking the conserved final phenylalanine or tryptophan, this CDR3 likely reflects a read error. The chain recombines TRBV28 with TRBJ2-3; possible D gene TRBD2, 5 bases. V gave up 9 bases and J gave up 2 bases, with 9 bases separating them. Germline V gene lookup returns CDR1 MDHEN and CDR2 SYDVKM. The CDR3 is made up of 12 amino acids. The CDR3 loop is CASTGSTDTQYS. The CDR3 region has the DNA TGTGCCAGTACGGGATCCACAGATACGCAGTATTCT.

Comment on this clonotype: A much larger clone lies a single base off, so this may be a read error. The chain joins TRBV6-1 to TRBJ2-2, with 9 nucleotides matching TRBD2. The CDR3 length is 15 residues. Germline V CDR1 and CDR2: MNHNS, SASEGT. As DNA, the CDR3 is TGTACCAGCAATAGCGGGAGTTGGAACACCGGGGAGCTGTTTTTT. Its translation: CTSNSGSWNTGELFF.

The gene calls are TRBV12-3 or TRBV12-4 and TRBJ2-3; TRBD2 might be the D (7 bases). This CDR3 has 17 amino acids. The CDR3 sequence: CFSRPRGGEGLTDTQYF. The CDR3 DNA sequence: TGTTTCAGCAGGCCTAGAGGGGGGGAGGGCCTCACAGATACGCAGTATTTT.

Notes on this clonotype: A much larger clone differs from this one at a single base, so this may be a read error. The chain couples TRBV13 to TRBJ2-4; 11 bases are a match to TRBD2. The V gene's germline CDR1 is PRHDT and CDR2 FYEKMQ (reference sequence). The CDR3 runs 17 residues. CDR3 bases: TGTCCCAGCAGCCCACGGGGACTAGCGGATATCAAAAACATTCAGTACTTC. Amino acid sequence: CPSSPRGLADIKNIQYF.

This clonotype was observed a handful of times. Mismatch with germline at one junction end may stem from a read error. The chain couples TRBV7-9 to TRBJ2-2; D is ambiguous. The CDR3 is 13 amino acids. In germline, CDR1 is SEHNR, CDR2 FQNEAQ (reference sequence). This CDR3 is CVSATRDTGELFF. Written as DNA, the CDR3 is TGTGTCAGCGCCACTCGAGACACCGGGGAGCTGTTTTTT.

As to this clonotype: The junction does not match germline at one end; this may be a read error. The chain couples TRBV28 to TRBJ2-7; D gene unclear. The CDR3 is 17 amino acids. Germline V CDR1 and CDR2: MDHEN, SYDVKM. The CDR3 loop is CATSLPGRATSSYEQYF. CDR3 sequence (DNA): TGTGCCACCAGTCTCCCGGGTCGGGCAACGAGCTCCTACGAGCAGTACTTC.

Concerning this clonotype itself: With a much larger clone just one base away, this may be a read error. The chain couples TRBV6-5 to TRBJ1-4; possible D gene TRBD1, 6 bases. The germline V gene has CDR1 MNHEY and CDR2 SVGAGI. Trimming shortened V by 5 bases and J by 10 bases, and 17 bases separated the two germline ends. This CDR3 region has 14 residues. CDR3 coding DNA: TGTGCCAGCAGTATAGGGGGACGGGTTGGAAAACTGTTTTTT. This translates into CASSIGGRVGKLFF.

This clonotype appeared a single time. A much larger clone differs by one base, so this may be a read error. CDR3: CAGSPLAAKAKNIQYF. CDR3 DNA: TGTGCCGGCAGCCCGCTGGCGGCAAAAGCCAAAAACATTCAATACTTC. V gene TRBV5-6 combines with J gene TRBJ2-4; D not certain. Germline V gene lookup returns CDR1 SGHDT and CDR2 YYEEEE. The CDR3 runs 16 residues.

This clonotype was observed at least ten times. The chain employs TRBV6-6 and TRBJ2-7, with 13 bases matching TRBD2. The CDR3 has 11 amino acids. Germline V gene sequence: CDR1 MNHNY, CDR2 SVGAGI (reference sequence). The CDR3 DNA sequence: TGTACTAGCGGGAGGGGGTACGAGCAGTACTTC. This codes for CTSGRGYEQYF.

About this clonotype: A read error is possible here, since a much larger clone lies one base away. The DNA for the CDR3 is TGTGCCAGCAGTTCCCAACTAGCGGGAGAGGTAGATACGCAGTATTTT. It encodes CASSSQLAGEVDTQYF. The chain uses TRBV28 and TRBJ2-3, with 11 bases fitting TRBD2. This CDR3 region has 16 residues. The germline CDR1 and CDR2 sequences are MDHEN and SYDVKM. The junction had 8 bases not matched to a gene; V was cut back by 4 bases and J by 5 bases.

The rearrangement uses TRBV7-9 and TRBJ2-1; possibly TRBD1 for D (5 bases). The CDR3 sequence is 16 residues long. V was pared by 3 bases and J by 6 bases, with 18 bases between. CDR1 and CDR2 (germline): SEHNR, FQNEAQ (reference sequence). The CDR3 sequence is CASSLPAGRQRNEQFF. CDR3 DNA sequence: TGTGCCAGCAGCTTGCCCGCCGGGCGACAGCGCAATGAGCAGTTCTTC.

This clonotype has just one count. The chain combines TRBV4-1 with TRBJ2-1; D is undetermined. Trimming removed 9 bases from V and 9 bases from J, with 30 bases in between. CDR1 is MGHRA, CDR2 YSYEKL, per germline. The CDR3 covers 17 residues. CDR3 DNA sequence: TGCGCCAGTAGCTCTACCCTCGCGAGAGTGGCTAAGGTTGAGCAGTTCTTC. Protein: CASSSTLARVAKVEQFF.

Comments on this clonotype: Since no conserved phenylalanine or tryptophan closes the CDR3, a read error is the likely cause. This chain joins TRBV29-1 and TRBJ2-2; D might be TRBD1 (6 bases). Germline V lookup: CDR1 SQVTM, CDR2 ANQGSEA. The CDR3 is made up of 13 amino acids. Trimming stripped 8 bases from V and 4 bases from J, with 14 bases between. The CDR3 spells CSLRGQSTGELFS. The CDR3 bases are TGCAGCCTTAGAGGACAGTCCACCGGGGAGCTGTTTTCT.

A note on this clonotype: The junction does not match germline at one end; this may be a read error. For the CDR3, the DNA is TGTGGCAGCAGTTACGCGGGACTGGGTCAGCCCCAGCATTTT. As protein: CGSSYAGLGQPQHF. The chain is built from TRBV6-5 and TRBJ1-5, with D maybe TRBD1 (5 bases). Germline CDR1 reads MNHEY; CDR2 reads SVGAGI. The CDR3 has 14 amino acids.

There are many counts of this clonotype. The genes are TRBV6-2 or TRBV6-3 and TRBJ2-2, with TRBD2 matching 16 bases. CDR1 MNHEY and CDR2 SVGEGT come from the germline V gene. V gave up 0 bases and J gave up 7 bases; unmatched junction bases: 8. The CDR3 loop spans 19 amino acids. The CDR3 nucleotides read TGTGCCAGCAGTTACTCGGGGACTAGCGGGAGGGCCCTCCACGGGGAGCTGTTTTTT. Translated, it gives CASSYSGTSGRALHGELFF.

This clonotype qualifies as medium-sized. The chain has TRBV4-2 and TRBJ2-1, with 7 bases that match TRBD1. The J segment lost 15 bases and the V segment lost 0 bases, leaving 11 bases of the junction unmatched. CDR1 and CDR2 (germline): LGHNA, YNFKEQ. There are 14 residues in the CDR3. The CDR3 spells CASSQDRGDRVTFF. DNA of the CDR3: TGTGCCAGCAGCCAAGATAGGGGAGACAGGGTCACGTTCTTC.

Many counts were recorded for this clonotype. This chain uses TRBV5-1 with TRBJ2-7; TRBD2 is a possible D gene (5 bases). Deletions cut 0 bases from V and 0 bases from J, with 7 bases between. In germline, CDR1 is SGHRS, CDR2 YFSETQ. The CDR3 spans 14 residues. In DNA, the CDR3 is TGCGCCAGCAGCTTGGGGGGAGACTCCTACGAGCAGTACTTC. It translates to CASSLGGDSYEQYF.

As for this clonotype: One end of the junction varies from germline; a read error may be responsible. V is TRBV29-1 and J is TRBJ2-2; no clear D gene. This CDR3 comprises 12 residues. CDR1 is SQVTM and CDR2 is ANQGSEA in the germline V gene. In DNA, the CDR3 is TGCAGCGTTGAACTGGATACGAAGGAGCTCTTTTTT. Protein product: CSVELDTKELFF.

The rearrangement uses TRBV6-6 and TRBJ1-2, with a tentative D call TRBD1 (6 bases). Germline CDR1 reads MNHNY; CDR2 reads SVGAGI (reference sequence). With 9 bases removed from V and 3 bases from J, the gap between germline ends came to 17 bases. The length of the CDR3 is 14 residues. Here the CDR3 reads CASSRGHLHYGYTF. In DNA form, the CDR3 reads TGTGCCAGTAGTCGGGGACACCTGCACTATGGCTACACCTTC.

To note about this clonotype: This may come from a read error, since a much larger clone is one base off. The chain has TRBV28 and TRBJ1-4; 8 bases map to TRBD1. Germline CDR1 MDHEN, CDR2 SYDVKM. V dropped 7 bases and J dropped 8; count of bases not matched to a gene: 9. This CDR3 comprises 14 residues. CDR3 protein: CASTTGDGMEKLFF. The CDR3 bases are TGTGCCAGCACGACAGGGGACGGTATGGAAAAACTGTTTTTT.

This clonotype was seen many times. The J gene is TRBJ1-2, the V gene TRBV28; 8 nucleotides match TRBD1. The V and J ends lost 7 bases and 8 bases, in that order; junction bases with no gene match: 15. Germline V gives CDR1 MDHEN, CDR2 SYDVKM. The CDR3 loop spans 15 amino acids. The CDR3 DNA sequence: TGTGCCAGCATCCCACACTCTGACAGGGGTGACGGCTACACCTTC. Its protein product is CASIPHSDRGDGYTF.

The chain recombines TRBV11-2 with TRBJ2-7, with D tentatively TRBD1 (5 bases). Trimming pared 4 bases from V and 4 bases from J, leaving 17 bases between. Per germline, CDR1 SGHAT and CDR2 FQNNGV. CDR3 length equals 15 residues. Written as DNA, the CDR3 is TGTGCCAGCAGCTCTCAGTTGGGGCAGATTTACGAGCAGTACTTC. It codes for CASSSQLGQIYEQYF.